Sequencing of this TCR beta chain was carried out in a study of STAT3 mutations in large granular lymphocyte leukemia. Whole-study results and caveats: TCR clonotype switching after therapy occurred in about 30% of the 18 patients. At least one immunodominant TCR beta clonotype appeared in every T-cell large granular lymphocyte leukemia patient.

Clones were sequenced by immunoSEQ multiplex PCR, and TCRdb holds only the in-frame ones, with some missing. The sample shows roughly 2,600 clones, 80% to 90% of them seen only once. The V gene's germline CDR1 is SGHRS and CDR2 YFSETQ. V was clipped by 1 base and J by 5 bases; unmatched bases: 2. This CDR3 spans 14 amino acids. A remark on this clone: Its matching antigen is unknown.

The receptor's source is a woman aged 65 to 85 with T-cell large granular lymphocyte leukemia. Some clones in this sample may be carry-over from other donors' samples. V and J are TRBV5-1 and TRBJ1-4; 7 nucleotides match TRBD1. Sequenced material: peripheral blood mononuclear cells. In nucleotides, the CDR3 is TGCGCCAGCAGCTTGCAGGGGGGCAATGAAAAACTGTTTTTT. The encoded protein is CASSLQGGNEKLFF.